The TCR beta chain under discussion was sequenced for a study of CD8+ T cells in alopecia areata. About the study: Affected scalp percentage gauged treated patients' severity.

Study conclusions and caveats: Whether baseline CD8+ expansion is linked to response remains uncertain, given a single nonresponder. The study found that many expanded lesional clones persisted in scalp and blood during tofacitinib. Tofacitinib delivered significant drops in scalp clonality and in expanded CD8+ clones among the top 100.

cDNA prepared by RNA extraction and subsequent reverse transcription served as the template for sequencing. Repertoires were generated with immunoSEQ multiplex PCR, while TCRdb's copy carries only in-frame clones and drops some. The data contain more than 100,000 clones, 53% of them singletons. V shed 0 bases and J 4 bases; nucleotides not matched to a gene: 9. This CDR3 has 16 residues. Germline CDR1 is SGHRS and CDR2 is YFSETQ. The treatment is: oral pan-JAK inhibitor, 5-10 mg twice daily. Notes on this clone: Antigen unknown.

The sample in question was CD4+ T cells sorted from blood, obtained at week 4, from a patient treated with tofacitinib. The chain is built from TRBV5-1 and TRBJ1-1; the match to TRBD1 covers 7 bases. The sequence came from a human donor with alopecia areata. The CDR3 protein is CASSLEGGSWGTEAFF. The CDR3 DNA sequence: TGCGCCAGCAGCTTGGAAGGGGGCAGCTGGGGCACTGAAGCTTTCTTT.